Sequencing of this TCR beta chain was carried out in a study of T cells in Graves' hyperthyroidism and ophthalmopathy. TCR beta CDR3 region amplification was performed from RNA transcripts. In the first-round RT-PCR of the TCR CDR3, the HTBI primer set was used. TCRdb processed the multiplex PCR reads anew with MiXCR; each CDR3 protein has one entry. Of hundreds of thousands of distinct CDR3 sequences listed, roughly 14% are singletons. Trimming at V came to 3 bases and at J to 3 bases, leaving 4 bases not matched to a gene. The CDR3 length is 15 residues. Germline CDR1 MNHEY, CDR2 SMNVEV (reference sequence).

V is TRBV27 and J is TRBJ1-2, with 10 nucleotides matching TRBD1. Material for sequencing was blood. This receptor was taken from a man aged 18 to 29 with Graves' ophthalmopathy. CDR3 loop: CASSFRTGGYYGYTF. CDR3 DNA: TGTGCCAGCAGTTTTCGGACAGGGGGGTACTATGGCTACACCTTC.